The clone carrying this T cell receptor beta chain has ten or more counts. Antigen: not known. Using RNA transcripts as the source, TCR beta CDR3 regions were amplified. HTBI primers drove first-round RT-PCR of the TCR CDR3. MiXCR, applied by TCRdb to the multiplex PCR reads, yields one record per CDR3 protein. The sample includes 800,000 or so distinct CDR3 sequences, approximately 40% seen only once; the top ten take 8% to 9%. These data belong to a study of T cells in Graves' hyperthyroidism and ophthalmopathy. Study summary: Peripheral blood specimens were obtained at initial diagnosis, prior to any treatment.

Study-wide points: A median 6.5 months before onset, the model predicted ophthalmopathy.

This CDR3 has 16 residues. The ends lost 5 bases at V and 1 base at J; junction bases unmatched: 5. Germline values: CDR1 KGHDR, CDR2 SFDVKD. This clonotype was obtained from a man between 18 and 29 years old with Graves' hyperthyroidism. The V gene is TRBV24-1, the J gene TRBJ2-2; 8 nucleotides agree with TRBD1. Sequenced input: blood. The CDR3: CATSATGTGNTGELFF. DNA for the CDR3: TGTGCCACCAGTGCAACCGGGACAGGGAACACCGGGGAGCTGTTTTTT.